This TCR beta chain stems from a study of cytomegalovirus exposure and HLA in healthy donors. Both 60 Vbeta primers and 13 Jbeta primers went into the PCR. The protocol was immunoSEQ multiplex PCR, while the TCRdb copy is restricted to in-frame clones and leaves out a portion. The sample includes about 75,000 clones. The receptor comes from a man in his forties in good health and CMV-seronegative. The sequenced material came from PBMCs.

DNA of the CDR3: TGCGCCAGCAGCTTGGCGCAGGGCGGCACTGAAGCTTTCTTT. Its protein is CASSLAQGGTEAFF. This chain joins TRBV5-1 and TRBJ1-1; D may be TRBD1 (5 bases). Germline V lookup: CDR1 SGHRS, CDR2 YFSETQ. CDR3 size: 14 residues. V lost 0 bases and J lost 4, with 10 bases in between.